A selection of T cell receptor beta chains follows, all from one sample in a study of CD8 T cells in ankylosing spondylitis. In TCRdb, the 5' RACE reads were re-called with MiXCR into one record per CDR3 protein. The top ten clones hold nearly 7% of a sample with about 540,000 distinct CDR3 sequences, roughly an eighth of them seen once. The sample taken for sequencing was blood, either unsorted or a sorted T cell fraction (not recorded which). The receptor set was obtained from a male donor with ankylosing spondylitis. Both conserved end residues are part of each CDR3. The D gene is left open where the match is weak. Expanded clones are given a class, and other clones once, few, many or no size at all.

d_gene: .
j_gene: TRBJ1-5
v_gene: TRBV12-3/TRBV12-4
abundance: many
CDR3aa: CASRRDPADQPQHF
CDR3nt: TGTGCCAGCAGGCGGGACCCCGCGGATCAGCCCCAGCATTTT

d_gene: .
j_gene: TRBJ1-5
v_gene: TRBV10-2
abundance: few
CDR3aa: CASSAGGPDYSNQPQHF
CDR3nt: TGCGCCAGCAGTGCGGGGGGCCCGGATTATAGCAATCAGCCCCAGCATTTT

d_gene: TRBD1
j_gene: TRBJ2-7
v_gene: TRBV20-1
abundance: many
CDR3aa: CSAHDRVKAYEQYF
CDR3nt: TGCAGTGCGCATGACAGGGTTAAAGCCTACGAGCAGTACTTC

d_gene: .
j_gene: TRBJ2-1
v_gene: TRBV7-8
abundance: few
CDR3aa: CASTPRALYNEQFF
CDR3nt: TGTGCCAGCACCCCGAGGGCCCTTTACAATGAGCAGTTCTTC

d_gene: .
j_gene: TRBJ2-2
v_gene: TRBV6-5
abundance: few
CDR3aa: CASSTAGFNTGELFF
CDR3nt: TGTGCCAGCAGTACTGCGGGATTTAACACCGGGGAGCTGTTTTTT

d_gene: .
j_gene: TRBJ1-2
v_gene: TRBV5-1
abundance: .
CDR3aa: CASSSVQSTNYGYTF
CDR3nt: TGCGCCAGCAGCTCCGTACAAAGTACTAACTATGGCTACACCTTC

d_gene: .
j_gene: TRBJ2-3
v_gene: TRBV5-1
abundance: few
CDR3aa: CASSVGAADTQYF
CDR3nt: TGCGCCAGCAGTGTAGGGGCCGCAGATACGCAGTATTTT

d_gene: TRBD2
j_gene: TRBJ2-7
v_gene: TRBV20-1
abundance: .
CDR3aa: CSARDRRLAGVAIYF
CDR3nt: TGCAGTGCTAGAGATCGTAGACTAGCGGGAGTCGCAATCTACTTC

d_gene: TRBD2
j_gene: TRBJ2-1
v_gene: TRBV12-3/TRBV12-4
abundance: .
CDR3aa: CASSRLAGISYNEQFF
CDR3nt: TGTGCCAGCAGTCGACTAGCGGGCATCTCCTACAATGAGCAGTTCTTC

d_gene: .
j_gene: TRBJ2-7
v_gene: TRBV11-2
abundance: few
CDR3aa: CASSLGGYSSYEQYF
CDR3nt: TGTGCCAGCAGCTTGGGGGGCTACAGCTCCTACGAGCAGTACTTC

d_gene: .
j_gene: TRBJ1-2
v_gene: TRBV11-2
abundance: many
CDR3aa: CASSRLTESLNYGYTF
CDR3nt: TGTGCCAGCAGCCGCTTGACAGAGAGTCTTAACTATGGCTACACCTTC

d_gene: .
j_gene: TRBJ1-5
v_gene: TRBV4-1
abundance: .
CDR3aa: CASSQGPDSSNQPQHF
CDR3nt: TGCGCCAGCAGCCAAGGCCCCGACAGTAGCAATCAGCCCCAGCATTTT

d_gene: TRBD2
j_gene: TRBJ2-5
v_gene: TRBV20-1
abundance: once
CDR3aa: CSADSGGGEETQYF
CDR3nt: TGCAGTGCCGACTCCGGTGGGGGGGAAGAGACCCAGTACTTC

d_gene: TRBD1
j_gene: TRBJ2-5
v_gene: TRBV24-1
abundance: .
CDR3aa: CATSDPTGAWETQYF
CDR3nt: TGTGCCACCAGTGACCCCACAGGGGCCTGGGAGACCCAGTACTTC

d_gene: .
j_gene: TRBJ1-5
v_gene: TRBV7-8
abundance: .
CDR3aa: CASSRVKAPNQPQHF
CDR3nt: TGTGCCAGCAGCCGTGTTAAGGCCCCTAATCAGCCCCAGCATTTT

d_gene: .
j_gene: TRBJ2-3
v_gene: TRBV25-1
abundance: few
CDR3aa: CASSRGVVRTDTQYF
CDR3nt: TGTGCCAGCAGTCGCGGGGTAGTGAGGACGGATACGCAGTATTTT

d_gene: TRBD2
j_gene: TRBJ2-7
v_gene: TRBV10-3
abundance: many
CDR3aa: CAISDSTSDGEQYF
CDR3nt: TGTGCCATCAGTGATTCGACTAGCGACGGCGAGCAGTACTTC

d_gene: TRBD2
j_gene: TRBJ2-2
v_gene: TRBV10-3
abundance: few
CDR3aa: CAIMGGTGTSELSANTGELFF
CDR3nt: TGTGCCATCATGGGGGGAACAGGGACTAGCGAGTTATCTGCGAACACCGGGGAGCTGTTTTTT

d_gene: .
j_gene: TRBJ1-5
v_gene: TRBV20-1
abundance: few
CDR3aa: CSARDHQGTGQPQHF
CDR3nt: TGCAGTGCTAGAGATCATCAAGGAACAGGGCAGCCCCAGCATTTT

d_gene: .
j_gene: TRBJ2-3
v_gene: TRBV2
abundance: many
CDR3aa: CASRLDTDTQYF
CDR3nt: TGTGCCAGTCGACTAGACACAGATACGCAGTATTTT

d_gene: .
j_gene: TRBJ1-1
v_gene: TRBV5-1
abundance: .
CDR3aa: CASSSDVLAEAFF
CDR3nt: TGCGCCAGCAGCTCGGACGTTCTTGCTGAAGCTTTCTTT

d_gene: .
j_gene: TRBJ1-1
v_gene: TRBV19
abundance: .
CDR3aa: CASSTLLGQTEAFF
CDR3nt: TGTGCCAGTAGTACCCTCCTCGGGCAGACTGAAGCTTTCTTT

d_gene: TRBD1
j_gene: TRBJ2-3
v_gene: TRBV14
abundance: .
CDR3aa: CASSLVGQNTDTQYF
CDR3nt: TGTGCCAGCAGCCTCGTGGGACAGAACACAGATACGCAGTATTTT

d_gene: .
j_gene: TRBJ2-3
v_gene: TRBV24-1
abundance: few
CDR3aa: CAIGVDTQYF
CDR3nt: TGTGCCATCGGGGTGGATACGCAGTATTTT

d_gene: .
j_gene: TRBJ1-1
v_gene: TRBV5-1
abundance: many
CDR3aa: CASSLGVDTEAFF
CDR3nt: TGCGCCAGCAGCTTAGGGGTCGACACTGAAGCTTTCTTT

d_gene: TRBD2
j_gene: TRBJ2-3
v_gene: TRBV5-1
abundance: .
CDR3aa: CASSWTSGSGDTQYF
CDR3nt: TGCGCCAGCAGCTGGACTAGCGGGAGCGGAGATACGCAGTATTTT

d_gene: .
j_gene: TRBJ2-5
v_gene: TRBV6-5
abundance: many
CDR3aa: CASSYSIRGGSETQYF
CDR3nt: TGTGCCAGCAGTTACTCAATCCGAGGGGGGTCGGAGACCCAGTACTTC

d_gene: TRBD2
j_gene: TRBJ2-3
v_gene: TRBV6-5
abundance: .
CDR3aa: CASSYSTSGYHTDTQYF
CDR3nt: TGTGCCAGCAGTTACTCCACTAGCGGATATCACACAGATACGCAGTATTTT

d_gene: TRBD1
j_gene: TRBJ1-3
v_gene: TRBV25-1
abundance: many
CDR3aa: CASSRTGTGNTIYF
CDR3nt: TGTGCCAGCTCCCGGACAGGCACTGGAAACACCATATATTTT

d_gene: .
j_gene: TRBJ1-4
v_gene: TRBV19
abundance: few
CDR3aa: CASSMVRSTNEKLFF
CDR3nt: TGTGCCAGTAGTATGGTCCGCTCAACTAATGAAAAACTGTTTTTT

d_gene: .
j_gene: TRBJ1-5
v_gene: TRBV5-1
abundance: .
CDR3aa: CASSLEGSLQPQHF
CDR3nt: TGCGCCAGCAGCTTGGAGGGGTCTCTGCAGCCCCAGCATTTT